The next 2 T cell receptor beta chains were all read from a single sample in a study of cytomegalovirus exposure and HLA in healthy donors. A multiplex PCR was run with 60 Vbeta primers and 13 Jbeta primers. Sequencing used immunoSEQ multiplex PCR; TCRdb keeps in-frame clones, though not all of them. The sample lists tens of thousands of clones; about 71% were seen once. The sample comprised PBMCs. These receptors were obtained from a woman aged 35 to 49 in good health and CMV-seronegative.

This chain joins TRBV9 and TRBJ2-1; 8 positions agree with TRBD2. The CDR3 has 13 residues. J gave up 10 bases and V 3 bases, and 6 bases lay outside the gene matches. From germline, CDR1 is SGDLS and CDR2 YYNGEE. The CDR3 nucleotides read TGTGCCAGCAGCGGACCGGGAGGGTACGAGCAGTTCTTC. Protein sequence: CASSGPGGYEQFF.

This sequence joins TRBV5-1 and TRBJ1-2; a possible D gene is TRBD1 (5 bases). The germline V gene encodes CDR1 SGHRS and CDR2 YFSETQ. This CDR3 comprises 15 residues. Deletions cut 4 bases from V and 0 bases from J, with 13 bases between. The CDR3 region is CASSRPDSSNYGYTF. CDR3 in DNA: TGCGCCAGCAGCAGGCCAGACAGTTCTAACTATGGCTACACCTTC.